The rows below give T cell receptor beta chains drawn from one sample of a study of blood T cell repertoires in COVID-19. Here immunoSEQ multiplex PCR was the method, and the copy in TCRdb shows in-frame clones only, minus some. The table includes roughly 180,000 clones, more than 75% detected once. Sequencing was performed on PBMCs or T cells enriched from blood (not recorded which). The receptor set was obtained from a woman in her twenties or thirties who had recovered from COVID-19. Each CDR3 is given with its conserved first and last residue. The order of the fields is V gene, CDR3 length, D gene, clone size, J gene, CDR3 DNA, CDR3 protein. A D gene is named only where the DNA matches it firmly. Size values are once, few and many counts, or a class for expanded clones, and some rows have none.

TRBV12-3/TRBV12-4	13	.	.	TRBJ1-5	TGTGCCAGCAGTTTACAGATCAATCAGCCCCAGCATTTT	CASSLQINQPQHF
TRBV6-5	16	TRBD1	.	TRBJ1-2	TGTGCCAGCAGCTACTCGACACAGGGGCGATTCTATGGCTACACCTTC	CASSYSTQGRFYGYTF
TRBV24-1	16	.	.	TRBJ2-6	TGTGCCACCAGTGATTTCTCGGGAGCTGGGGCCAACGTCCTGACTTTC	CATSDFSGAGANVLTF
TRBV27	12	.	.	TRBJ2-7	TGTGCCAGCAGTTTATTAGGGGGCGAGCAGTACTTC	CASSLLGGEQYF
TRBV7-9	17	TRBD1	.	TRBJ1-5	TGTGCCAGCAACCGGGACAGAAGCATACAAAGAAATCAGCCCCAGCATTTT	CASNRDRSIQRNQPQHF
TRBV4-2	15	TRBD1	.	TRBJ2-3	TGTGCCAGCAGCCAAGCGAGGGGGCAGGCAGATACGCAGTATTTT	CASSQARGQADTQYF
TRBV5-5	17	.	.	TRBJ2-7	TGTGCCAGCAGCCCGCACCCTCCTGTGGGGCGCACCTACGAGCAGTACTTC	CASSPHPPVGRTYEQYF
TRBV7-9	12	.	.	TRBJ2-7	TGTGCCAGCAGCACTAATCGCTACGAGCAGTACTTC	CASSTNRYEQYF
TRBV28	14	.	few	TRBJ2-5	TGTGCCAGCAGTCAATACACACTGGCGGCGACCCAGTACTTC	CASSQYTLAATQYF
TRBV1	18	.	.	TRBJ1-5	TGCACCAGCAGCCAAGCCACCTGGGAGGCAAGTGGCAATCAGCCCCAGCATTTT	CTSSQATWEASGNQPQHF
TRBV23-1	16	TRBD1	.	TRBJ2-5	TGCGCCAGCAGTCAAAGGGACAGGGGGGATGGGGAGACCCAGTACTTC	CASSQRDRGDGETQYF